The present TCR beta chain was sequenced within a study of T cell responses to AZD1222 COVID-19 vaccine. Whole-study results and caveats: Donors, mostly white British, included more females; clonal diversity was possibly underestimated. Spike-spanning, vaccine-associated CD4 TCRs were dominant at 160-218 and 743-854.

CDR3 length: 14 amino acids. Between the trimmed V and J ends, which lost 6 bases and 8 bases, there was a span of 16 bases. Germline-derived CDR1 and CDR2 are KGHSH and LQKENI. Remarks on this clone: Antigen specificity is unknown.

This table comes from immunoSEQ multiplex PCR, and its TCRdb copy is limited to in-frame clones, with some not included. The sample contains around 180,000 clones, approximately 92% of which appear only once. This sample comprised peripheral blood, obtained on day 0 of AZD1222 vaccination. The chain combines TRBV18 with TRBJ1-4; a weak D match, TRBD1 (5 bases). The sequence was collected from an adult in good health. The CDR3, as DNA: TGTGCCAGCTCCCTCAGGGAGTCGGGGGAAAAACTGTTTTTT. This encodes CASSLRESGEKLFF.